This T cell receptor (beta chain) was profiled in a study of technical replicates of blood from a handful of donors. Germline trimming cut 10 bases from V and 4 bases from J; bases unmatched to any gene: 9. Germline CDR1 reads LNHDA; CDR2 reads SQIVND (reference sequence). The CDR3 loop spans 13 amino acids. Assay: immunoSEQ multiplex PCR; the TCRdb copy retains only in-frame clones and omits some. The data show 50,000 to 60,000 clones, about 95% seen once. The sample consisted of PBMCs. The TCR was taken from a human donor in good health. Some clones in this sample may be carry-over from other donors' samples. V usage is TRBV19 and J usage is TRBJ2-7; 8 bases agree with TRBD1. The CDR3 DNA reads TGTGCCACTTCGACAGGGGTACCGTACGAGCAGTACTTC. This encodes CATSTGVPYEQYF.